This is a list of T cell receptor beta chains from one sample in a study of cytomegalovirus exposure and HLA in healthy donors. Generated by immunoSEQ multiplex PCR, the TCRdb table keeps only in-frame clones and is missing some. The sample holds some 270,000 clones; 80% are singletons and the top ten take about 0.3%. Sequenced material: PBMCs. The source of these receptors is a girl between 2 and 10 years old in good health and CMV-seronegative. The CDR3 runs from the conserved cysteine through the conserved F or W. A D gene is named only where the DNA matches it firmly. Some rows have no size entry. The others give once, few or many, or a class for an expanded clone.

j_gene,d_gene,abundance,v_gene,CDR3nt,CDR3aa
TRBJ2-7,.,.,TRBV13,TGTGCCAGCAGTTCTTACGGGTACGAGCAGTACTTC,CASSSYGYEQYF
TRBJ2-1,TRBD2,.,TRBV27,TGTGCCAGCAGTCCCGGGACTAGCGGATACAATGAGCAGTTCTTC,CASSPGTSGYNEQFF
TRBJ1-2,TRBD1,.,TRBV4-2,TGTGCCAGCAGCCAAGATCCCGGGACAGGGGAATTGGGTGGCTACACCTTC,CASSQDPGTGELGGYTF
TRBJ2-5,TRBD1,once,TRBV7-9,TGTGCCAGCAGCCCAACAGGGGGCGGAATAGGGACCCAGTACTTC,CASSPTGGGIGTQYF
TRBJ1-4,.,.,TRBV4-1,TGCGCCAGCAGCCAAGCGGCGGGTGAAAAACTGTTTTTT,CASSQAAGEKLFF
TRBJ2-7,TRBD2,.,TRBV7-9,TGTGCCAGCAGCCCTCCGGCGGGACTAGCGGGAAACTACGAGCAGTACTTC,CASSPPAGLAGNYEQYF
TRBJ2-7,.,.,TRBV27,TGTGCCAGCAGTTCCCTGACTAGAACCTACGAGCAGTACTTC,CASSSLTRTYEQYF
TRBJ1-1,.,.,TRBV10-2,TGCGCCAGCAGTGAGCCCTTCTCAGTCACTGAAGCTTTCTTT,CASSEPFSVTEAFF
TRBJ2-1,TRBD2,.,TRBV7-9,TGTGCCAGCAGCTTACATCTAGCGGGAGGAAACAATGAGCAGTTCTTC,CASSLHLAGGNNEQFF
TRBJ2-3,TRBD2,.,TRBV6-1,TGTGCCAGCAGTGAAGAGGGAGGGCGGCCAGATACGCAGTATTTT,CASSEEGGRPDTQYF
TRBJ1-2,TRBD1,once,TRBV6-5,TGTGAAAACAGGGGGCGGACTGGTGGCTACACCTTC,CENRGRTGGYTF
TRBJ1-2,TRBD1,.,TRBV6-1,TGTGCCAGCAGCCGACAGGGGGCGGGGGACTATGGCTACACCTTC,CASSRQGAGDYGYTF
TRBJ2-7,TRBD1,.,TRBV4-1,TGCGCCAGCAGCCTCGGGACAGGGACCTACGAGCAGTACTTC,CASSLGTGTYEQYF
TRBJ2-7,TRBD2,.,TRBV19,TGTGCCAGTAGTGCCACTAGCGGGAGCCCCTACGAGCAGTACTTC,CASSATSGSPYEQYF
TRBJ2-1,TRBD2,once,TRBV4-1,TGCGCCAGCAGCCAAGTAAGACGGGGGGGCCGCCACAATGAGCAGTTCTTC,CASSQVRRGGRHNEQFF
TRBJ1-1,TRBD1,.,TRBV29-1,TGCAGCGTTGTGGGGGTCCCCGACAGGGGGAACACTGAAGCTTTCTTT,CSVVGVPDRGNTEAFF
TRBJ1-2,TRBD1,.,TRBV28,TGTGCCAGCAGTTTAGCGGGTACACAGGGGGCGATGGGCTATGGCTACACCTTC,CASSLAGTQGAMGYGYTF
TRBJ1-3,TRBD1,.,TRBV28,TGTGCCAGCAGTTTAGCTAGGACAGGGGGATCTGGAAACACCATATATTTT,CASSLARTGGSGNTIYF
TRBJ1-2,.,.,TRBV5-1,TGCGCCAGCAGCTTGGGGGCGGCCGGGGGCTATGGCTACACCTTC,CASSLGAAGGYGYTF
TRBJ2-7,TRBD2,.,TRBV7-8,TGTGCCAGCAGCCTACGACGACTAGCGGGAGTCTACCCCTACGAGCAGTACTTC,CASSLRRLAGVYPYEQYF
TRBJ2-4,TRBD2,.,TRBV4-1,TGCGCCAGCAGCCAAGACGCTAGCGGGAGCGCCAAAAACATTCAGTACTTC,CASSQDASGSAKNIQYF
TRBJ1-4,TRBD1,.,TRBV14,TGTGCCAGCAGCCGGAGACAGGGTGAAAAACTGTTTTTT,CASSRRQGEKLFF